This T cell receptor beta chain was recorded in a study of cytomegalovirus exposure and HLA in healthy donors. General observations from the study: Analyzed later, most CMV-associated TCR beta chains appeared HLA-restricted. CMV antigen specificity was confirmed in vitro for a few CMV-associated chains. The productive fraction for most TCR beta V segments was about 87% or about 30% in an earlier analysis.

PCR amplification relied on 60 Vbeta primers (plus 13 Jbeta primers). Profiled with immunoSEQ multiplex PCR; TCRdb holds only in-frame clones, not every one. The data show about 120,000 clones, approximately 86% seen once. J lost 8 bases, V lost 1 base, and 7 bases had no gene match. This CDR3 is 15 amino acids long. The V gene's germline CDR1 is LNHNV and CDR2 YYDKDF (reference sequence). A word on this clone: Its cognate antigen is unknown.

The sequence derives from a man aged 40-55 years in good health and CMV-seronegative. Sequenced input: PBMCs. The chain employs TRBV15 and TRBJ1-4, with 7 bases aligning to TRBD1. DNA of the CDR3: TGTGCCACCAGCAGAGTAGGGGGCCGCCGGGAAAAACTGTTTTTT. Its protein product is CATSRVGGRREKLFF.